This T cell receptor beta chain was retrieved from a study of shared clonotypes between healthy human individuals. Per the germline V gene, CDR1 is SGHTA and CDR2 is FQGNSA. The V end was cut by 5 bases, the J end by 6 bases, with 14 bases between. This CDR3 is built from 13 residues. In the original processing: Filtering differed for immunoSEQ, which gave only junction sequences without quality scores. TCRdb keeps only in-frame clones here, not all; method: immunoSEQ multiplex PCR. V, J and clone size derive from that table, while D and trimming were established from the DNA sequence. The repertoire holds 1,400,000 or so clones, approximately 98.5% seen once, with under 0.45% in the top ten.

This chain connects TRBV7-2 to TRBJ2-7; D remains unclear. Sequenced sample: naive CD4+ T cells sorted from blood. Subset reported: CD45RA+ positively selected. This receptor was taken from a man between 25 and 39 years old in good health. In DNA form, the CDR3 reads TGTGCCAGCAGCCCGCAACCAGGTAGCGAGCAGTACTTC. Amino acids: CASSPQPGSEQYF. The whole variable domain, remainder taken from reference TRBV7-2 and TRBJ2-7, is GAGVSQSPSNKVTEKGKDVELRCDPISGHTALYWYRQSLGQGLEFLIYFQGNSAPDKSGLPSDRFSAERTGGSVSTLTIQRTQQEDSAVYLCASSPQPGSEQYFGPGTRLTVT.